This T cell receptor (beta chain) is drawn from a study of T cell responses to AZD1222 COVID-19 vaccine. Study-wide findings and caveats: White British donors predominated, females outnumbered males, and clonal diversity was possibly underestimated. After two AZD1222 doses, spike-specific TCR breadth and depth rose versus day 0. The repertoires were collected only after the peak T cell response.

As concerns this clone: Antigen: not known.

Unmatched junction bases numbered 4, after V lost 3 bases and J lost 2 bases. Germline loops: CDR1 SGDLS, CDR2 YYNGEE. The CDR3 runs to 16 residues. Sequencing used immunoSEQ multiplex PCR; TCRdb keeps in-frame clones, though not all of them. The sample records 150,000 to 200,000 clones, 87% being singletons. This clonotype was sampled from an adult in good health. The sample consisted of peripheral blood, taken on day 0 of MenACWY control vaccination. This chain connects TRBV9 to TRBJ2-2; 10 nucleotides match TRBD1. CDR3 region: CASSATGGLNTGELFF. DNA of the CDR3: TGTGCCAGCAGCGCGACAGGGGGCTTAAACACCGGGGAGCTGTTTTTT.